Below are 25 T cell receptor beta chains sequenced from a single sample in a study of technical replicates of blood from a handful of donors. The assay was immunoSEQ multiplex PCR, and TCRdb's table has in-frame clones only and misses some. Of around 70,000 clones listed, just under 95% are singletons. The source material was T cells isolated from PBMCs. All receptors derive from a human donor in good health.

V usage is TRBV7-9 and J usage is TRBJ2-1; 8 nucleotides line up with TRBD1. With 2 bases clipped from V and 8 bases from J, the junction kept 8 bases outside the gene matches. In germline, CDR1 is SEHNR, CDR2 FQNEAQ (reference sequence). The CDR3 is made up of 15 amino acids. The CDR3 sequence is CASSLRTGSPDEQFF. Written as DNA, the CDR3 is TGTGCCAGCAGCTTAAGGACAGGGTCCCCCGATGAGCAGTTCTTC.

The rearrangement joins TRBV7-9 to TRBJ2-2; 8 positions agree with TRBD1. The CDR3 is made up of 16 amino acids. The germline V gene has CDR1 SEHNR and CDR2 FQNEAQ (reference sequence). J gave up 5 bases and V 7 bases, and 12 bases lay outside the gene matches. This CDR3 is CASIPGGDGRTGELFF. CDR3 coding DNA: TGTGCCAGCATCCCAGGGGGCGATGGACGAACCGGGGAGCTGTTTTTT. Full variable domain (remainder filled in from reference TRBV7-9 and TRBJ2-2): DTGVSQNPRHKITKRGQNVTFRCDPISEHNRLYWYRQTLGQGPEFLTYFQNEAQLEKSRLLSDRFSAERPKGSFSTLEIQRTEQGDSAMYLCASIPGGDGRTGELFFGEGSRLTVL.

V usage is TRBV10-3 and J usage is TRBJ2-5; 8 bases map to TRBD1. In germline, CDR1 is ENHRY, CDR2 SYGVKD. The CDR3 is 16 residues long. The V segment lost 1 base and the J segment 5 bases; nucleotides outside the gene matches: 9. The CDR3 DNA follows: TGTGCCATCAGTGAGTTTTCACAGGGGGTCAGGGAGACCCAGTACTTC. Residues: CAISEFSQGVRETQYF.

The V gene is TRBV30, the J gene TRBJ1-3; tentatively, D is TRBD1 (5 bases). Germline V gene lookup returns CDR1 GTSNPN and CDR2 SVGIG (reference sequence). CDR3 size: 14 residues. The V gene lost 5 bases and the J gene lost 5 bases, with 16 bases spanning the gap. The CDR3 nucleotides are TGTGCCTGGGCACTCCTCAGGGTTAGAAACACCATATATTTT. Translating gives CAWALLRVRNTIYF.

The chain is built from TRBV9 and TRBJ1-5; 11 bases match TRBD1. CDR1 and CDR2 (germline): SGDLS, YYNGEE. The CDR3 is made up of 15 amino acids. V lost 3 bases, J lost 6 bases, and 5 bases stayed unmatched. CDR3 nucleotide sequence: TGTGCCAGCAGCGGGGGACAGGGGGAGACTCAGCCCCAGCATTTT. It translates to CASSGGQGETQPQHF.

The chain combines TRBV2 with TRBJ2-2; weak D call: TRBD1 (5 bases). CDR1 SNHLY and CDR2 FYNNEI come from the germline V gene. The CDR3 is 16 amino acids. Trimming took off 0 bases at V and 6 bases at J, with 14 bases between the two ends. DNA for the CDR3: TGTGCCAGCAGTGAAGCGCTTCAACCAGGGCCCGGGGAGCTGTTTTTT. This codes for CASSEALQPGPGELFF. The variable domain in full, completed from reference TRBV2 and TRBJ2-2, reads EPEVTQTPSHQVTQMGQEVILRCVPISNHLYFYWYRQILGQKVEFLVSFYNNEISEKSEIFDDQFSVERPDGSNFTLKIRSTKLEDSAMYFCASSEALQPGPGELFFGEGSRLTVL.

The genes are TRBV18 and TRBJ2-7; 9 bases match TRBD2. Germline trimming cut 0 bases from V and 4 bases from J; bases unmatched to any gene: 13. The CDR3 runs 18 residues. CDR1 KGHSH and CDR2 LQKENI come from the germline V gene. The CDR3 coding sequence is TGTGCCAGCTCACCACCCTCGGCGCTCGCGGGAGGGCGATACGAGCAGTACTTC. Translation: CASSPPSALAGGRYEQYF. Full variable domain (outside the CDR3, taken from reference TRBV18 and TRBJ2-7): NAGVMQNPRHLVRRRGQEARLRCSPMKGHSHVYWYRQLPEEGLKFMVYLQKENIIDESGMPKERFSAEFPKEGPSILRIQQVVRGDSAAYFCASSPPSALAGGRYEQYFGPGTRLTVT.

This chain joins TRBV2 and TRBJ1-2; perhaps TRBD1 as D (6 bases). CDR3 size: 15 residues. Per germline, CDR1 SNHLY and CDR2 FYNNEI. Trimming left V 6 bases short and J 5 bases short, with 19 bases between. The CDR3 protein is CASRLRGGRTYGYTF. As DNA, the CDR3 is TGTGCCAGCAGACTGCGAGGGGGTCGTACTTATGGCTACACCTTC.

The chain employs TRBV6-1 and TRBJ1-3, with D maybe TRBD1 (6 bases). Germline V lookup: CDR1 MNHNS, CDR2 SASEGT. This CDR3 region has 15 residues. V shed 3 bases and J shed 7 bases, with 16 bases lying between them. This CDR3 is CASSEWGTLLNTIYF. CDR3 in DNA: TGTGCCAGCAGTGAGTGGGGGACATTGCTTAACACCATATATTTT.

V and J are TRBV6-5 and TRBJ2-1; 10 nucleotides line up with TRBD2. The junction had 10 bases not matched to a gene; V was cut back by 6 bases and J by 14 bases. The CDR3 consists of 13 residues. Germline assignment: CDR1 MNHEY and CDR2 SVGAGI. CDR3 in DNA: TGTGCCAGCAGCGGGGGACTAGCGCGACATGAGTTCTTC. Its translation: CASSGGLARHEFF.

V and J are TRBV5-1 and TRBJ2-1; no definite D call. The germline V gene encodes CDR1 SGHRS and CDR2 YFSETQ. The CDR3 runs to 14 residues. Deletions cut 4 bases from V and 1 base from J, with 9 bases between. The CDR3 sequence is CASSGSGSYNEQFF. The CDR3, as DNA: TGCGCCAGCAGCGGCTCCGGGTCCTACAATGAGCAGTTCTTC. Full variable domain (outside the CDR3, taken from reference TRBV5-1 and TRBJ2-1): KAGVTQTPRYLIKTRGQQVTLSCSPISGHRSVSWYQQTPGQGLQFLFEYFSETQRNKGNFPGRFSGRQFSNSRSEMNVSTLELGDSALYLCASSGSGSYNEQFFGPGTRLTVL.

The chain links TRBV2 to TRBJ1-2, with D tentatively TRBD1 (6 bases). Germline V lookup: CDR1 SNHLY, CDR2 FYNNEI. The V end was cut by 4 bases, the J end by 4 bases, with 7 bases between. The CDR3 is made up of 12 amino acids. The CDR3 here is CASSADSYGYTF. The CDR3 nucleotides are TGTGCCAGCAGTGCGGACAGCTATGGCTACACCTTC.

The J gene is TRBJ1-1, the V gene TRBV5-5; D gene unclear. This CDR3 is 13 amino acids long. V was clipped by 4 bases and J by 1 base, with 8 bases between them. Germline V gene sequence: CDR1 SGHKS, CDR2 YYEKEE (reference sequence). CDR3 nucleotide sequence: TGTGCCAGCAGCCGAACCGGGAACACTGAAGCTTTCTTT. Translation: CASSRTGNTEAFF.

This clone was detected only once. V and J are TRBV4-2 and TRBJ2-7; TRBD2 matches 11 bases. CDR1 is LGHNA, CDR2 YNFKEQ, per germline. The CDR3 length is 16 residues. J lost 4 bases, V lost 0 bases, and 5 bases had no gene match. CDR3 nucleotide sequence: TGTGCCAGCAGCCAAGAAGGTACTAGCGGGAGTTACGAGCAGTACTTC. Residues: CASSQEGTSGSYEQYF.

The rearrangement uses TRBV29-1 and TRBJ2-3; D remains ambiguous. The CDR3 is 9 amino acids. Trimming pared 6 bases from V and 9 bases from J, leaving 7 bases between. Germline V gives CDR1 SQVTM, CDR2 ANQGSEA. The CDR3 DNA is TGCAGCGTAGACACGACGCAGTATTTT. Residues: CSVDTTQYF.

The DNA for the CDR3 is TGTGCCAGCTCACCACGGGCAGGAATAAACACTGAAGCTTTCTTT. Translated, it gives CASSPRAGINTEAFF. The chain links TRBV18 to TRBJ1-1; no definite D call. V lost 1 base, J lost 2 bases, and 11 bases lay in between. The CDR3 is made up of 15 amino acids. CDR1 is KGHSH and CDR2 is LQKENI in the germline V gene. Complete variable domain (other parts from reference TRBV18 and TRBJ1-1): NAGVMQNPRHLVRRRGQEARLRCSPMKGHSHVYWYRQLPEEGLKFMVYLQKENIIDESGMPKERFSAEFPKEGPSILRIQQVVRGDSAAYFCASSPRAGINTEAFFGQGTRLTVV.

This clone was seen a single time. This chain's CDR3 is CASVSGRGNEQFF. The CDR3 region has the DNA TGTGCCAGCGTTAGCGGGAGGGGAAATGAGCAGTTCTTC. The chain joins TRBV2 to TRBJ2-1, with 11 bases lining up with TRBD2. Germline V CDR1 and CDR2: SNHLY, FYNNEI. This CDR3 has 13 residues. Trimming cost V 8 bases and J 7 bases; bases outside gene matches: 4.

The V and J genes are TRBV29-1 and TRBJ2-7; D uncertain. This CDR3 spans 11 amino acids. Germline CDR1 SQVTM, CDR2 ANQGSEA. Deletions cut 6 bases from V and 4 bases from J, with 10 bases between. CDR3 loop: CSVARQYEQYF. The CDR3 DNA follows: TGCAGCGTGGCCCGCCAGTACGAGCAGTACTTC.

The chain couples TRBV4-1 to TRBJ1-1; possibly TRBD1 for D (6 bases). Trimming pared 3 bases from V and 0 bases from J, leaving 20 bases between. The germline gives CDR1 MGHRA, CDR2 YSYEKL. This CDR3 region has 18 residues. The CDR3 spells CASSQPARNTGLNTEAFF. CDR3 coding DNA: TGCGCCAGCAGCCAGCCCGCTCGCAACACAGGGCTGAACACTGAAGCTTTCTTT.

In DNA form, the CDR3 reads TGTGCCACCCTAGCGGGAGAGGGATGGGGCGAGCAGTACTTC. As protein: CATLAGEGWGEQYF. This chain joins TRBV6-6 and TRBJ2-7; 10 positions match TRBD2. Germline lookup yields CDR1 MNHNY and CDR2 SVGAGI (reference sequence). This CDR3 is 14 amino acids long. V was pared by 10 bases and J by 6 bases, with 12 bases of the junction left unmatched.

The chain combines TRBV30 with TRBJ1-1, with 9 bases matching TRBD1. Germline CDR1 reads GTSNPN; CDR2 reads SVGIG (reference sequence). The CDR3 sequence is 17 residues long. V shed 0 bases, J shed 0 bases, and the junction held 8 bases outside the gene matches. The CDR3 DNA reads TGTGCCTGGAGTGTACGGGGACAGGGTAAGGTGAACACTGAAGCTTTCTTT. Its translation: CAWSVRGQGKVNTEAFF.

The DNA for the CDR3 is TGTGCCAGCAGTTTAAATTCAATAAAGGGAGGACTGTTTTTT. Amino acid sequence: CASSLNSIKGGLFF. The V and J genes are TRBV28 and TRBJ1-4, with D unresolved. CDR3 length: 14 amino acids. V lost 2 bases and J lost 13, with 17 bases in between. Per germline, CDR1 MDHEN and CDR2 SYDVKM.

The gene calls are TRBV5-1 and TRBJ2-4; TRBD2 might be the D (5 bases). The germline gives CDR1 SGHRS, CDR2 YFSETQ. Trimming removed 0 bases at V and 1 base at J, with 11 bases between. The CDR3 totals 16 residues. The CDR3 DNA reads as TGCGCCAGCAGCTTGGAGGCTAGCCCTGCCAAAAACATTCAGTACTTC. It specifies CASSLEASPAKNIQYF.

The chain employs TRBV9 and TRBJ2-1; 11 nucleotides align to TRBD2. This CDR3 is built from 15 residues. CDR1 and CDR2 (germline): SGDLS, YYNGEE. The V gene end was trimmed by 5 bases and the J gene end by 1 base; junction bases not matched to a gene: 2. The CDR3 DNA reads TGTGCCAGCAGTAGCGGGGGGGGATCCTACAATGAGCAGTTCTTC. It specifies CASSSGGGSYNEQFF.

In its sample, this clone was seen once. The genes are TRBV9 and TRBJ2-5; D may be TRBD2 (6 bases). Germline CDR1 reads SGDLS; CDR2 reads YYNGEE. V was clipped by 0 bases and J by 5 bases, with 8 bases between them. The CDR3 spans 13 residues. The CDR3 nucleotides read TGTGCCAGCAGCGTAGATGGGGGGGAGACCCAGTACTTC. Translation gives CASSVDGGETQYF. Using reference TRBV9 and TRBJ2-5 for the parts outside the CDR3, the full variable domain is DSGVTQTPKHLITATGQRVTLRCSPRSGDLSVYWYQQSLDQGLQFLIQYYNGEERAKGNILERFSAQQFPDLHSELNLSSLELGDSALYFCASSVDGGETQYFGPGTRLLVL.